The present TCR beta chain was sequenced within a study of response to subunit inactivated influenza vaccine. The study, taken as a whole, reports: T cells newly recruited by each seasonal influenza vaccination are few, the authors suggested.

This clonotype was observed a few times. Its antigen remains unidentified. TCRdb analysed the RT-PCR reads with MiXCR anew, one entry per CDR3 protein. Of about 500,000 distinct CDR3 sequences listed, 16% are singletons. Looked up from germline, CDR1 is LGHNA and CDR2 is YNFKEQ. CDR3 length equals 16 residues. The V gene lost 0 bases and the J gene lost 0 bases, with 12 bases spanning the gap. The chain uses TRBV4-2 and TRBJ2-7; D is undetermined. Sequencing used CD4+ T cells sorted from PBMCs, obtained around 2 years after vaccination. This sequence was found in a man between 50 and 75 years old who received an inactivated influenza vaccine. The CDR3 DNA sequence: TGTGCCAGCAGCCAAGACGGTTCTGGCAACTCCTACGAGCAGTACTTC. This gives the protein CASSQDGSGNSYEQYF.